The next 24 T cell receptor beta chains were all read from a single sample in a study of blood T cell repertoires in COVID-19. Some clones are missing from TCRdb's copy, which holds only in-frame ones; the method was immunoSEQ multiplex PCR. Found here are about 60,000 clones, 80% to 90% of them singletons; the top ten hold 4.8%. The sequenced material came from peripheral blood. These receptors came from a man aged 60 to 69 with acute or convalescent COVID-19.

This clone was detected once. A junction end diverges from the germline sequence, so it may reflect a read error. J is TRBJ2-1 and V is TRBV5-1, with 7 bases fitting TRBD2. Germline values: CDR1 SGHRS, CDR2 YFSETQ. This CDR3 has 15 amino acids. The CDR3, as DNA: TGCGCCAGCAGGTTGGCGGGAGAGTCCTACAATGAGCAGTTCTTC. It yields the protein CASRLAGESYNEQFF.

This chain links TRBV18 with TRBJ1-2; a weak D match, TRBD1 (6 bases). Deletions cut 6 bases from V and 1 base from J, with 12 bases between. The CDR3 is made up of 14 amino acids. Per the germline V gene, CDR1 is KGHSH and CDR2 is LQKENI. The CDR3 DNA sequence: TGTGCCAGCTCCCACGACAGGTTTAACTATGGCTACACCTTC. Its protein product is CASSHDRFNYGYTF.

The chain is built from TRBV6-2 or TRBV6-3 and TRBJ1-2; 8 bases line up with TRBD1. Trimming cost V 2 bases and J 6 bases; bases outside gene matches: 11. The CDR3 totals 16 residues. In germline, CDR1 is MNHEY, CDR2 SVGEGT. DNA for the CDR3: TGTGCCAGCAGTTACGGAACCCTATCGACAGGGGATGGCTACACCTTC. As protein: CASSYGTLSTGDGYTF.

V and J are TRBV3-1 (or the pseudogene TRBV3-2) and TRBJ2-5, with 10 nucleotides matching TRBD1. The CDR3 loop spans 14 amino acids. The V gene end was trimmed by 1 base and the J gene end by 7 bases; junction bases not matched to a gene: 3. Germline loops: CDR1 LGHDT, CDR2 YNNKEL (reference sequence). CDR3 sequence reads: CASSQGTGGRTQYF. CDR3 DNA sequence: TGTGCCAGCAGCCAAGGGACAGGGGGGAGGACCCAGTACTTC.

The genes are TRBV9 and TRBJ1-2, with no clear D. Germline assignment: CDR1 SGDLS and CDR2 YYNGEE. V dropped 3 bases and J dropped 7 bases, with 13 bases sitting between them. The CDR3 is made up of 13 amino acids. In nucleotides, the CDR3 is TGTGCCAGCAGCGAATCATCCCTATCTGGCTACACCTTC. This sequence encodes CASSESSLSGYTF.

The gene calls are TRBV3-1 (or the pseudogene TRBV3-2) and TRBJ2-5, with 8 bases identical to TRBD1. This CDR3 has 16 amino acids. The V gene's germline CDR1 is LGHDT and CDR2 YNNKEL (reference sequence). V shed 6 bases and J 1 base; nucleotides not matched to a gene: 10. The CDR3 loop reads CASSTRLTGAQETQYF. The CDR3, as DNA: TGTGCCAGCAGTACAAGGCTGACAGGGGCCCAAGAGACCCAGTACTTC.

This chain connects TRBV6-5 to TRBJ1-5; maybe TRBD1 (5 bases). In germline, CDR1 is MNHEY, CDR2 SVGAGI. The CDR3 consists of 13 residues. The V end was cut by 6 bases, the J end by 4 bases, with 10 bases between. CDR3 loop: CASRRTTNQPQHF. The CDR3, as DNA: TGTGCCAGCAGAAGGACAACAAATCAGCCCCAGCATTTT.

This clone was recorded once. The chain couples TRBV15 to TRBJ1-1; D is perhaps TRBD1 (6 bases). V was clipped by 5 bases and J by 5 bases, with 15 bases between them. There are 14 residues in the CDR3. Germline-derived CDR1 and CDR2 are LNHNV and YYDKDF (reference sequence). The CDR3 reads CATSLGRGRTEAFF. DNA for the CDR3: TGTGCCACCAGCCTAGGCAGGGGAAGGACTGAAGCTTTCTTT.

The chain combines TRBV19 with TRBJ2-1, with 11 bases identical to TRBD2. CDR3 length: 14 residues. Looked up from germline, CDR1 is LNHDA and CDR2 is SQIVND (reference sequence). The V segment lost 4 bases and the J segment 9 bases; nucleotides outside the gene matches: 5. CDR3 loop: CASSRTSGSFEQFF. The CDR3 DNA sequence: TGTGCCAGTAGTAGAACTAGCGGGAGTTTTGAGCAGTTCTTC.

The chain carries TRBV19 and TRBJ1-4, with D uncertain. The germline V gene encodes CDR1 LNHDA and CDR2 SQIVND (reference sequence). Trimming cost V 2 bases and J 1 base, with 11 bases left between them. CDR3 length: 16 residues. The CDR3 sequence is CASSITGLQTNEKLFF. Here the CDR3 DNA reads TGTGCCAGTAGTATAACGGGTCTCCAAACTAATGAAAAACTGTTTTTT.

The chain links TRBV30 to TRBJ1-5, with 12 positions matching TRBD1. This CDR3 is 19 amino acids long. The germline V gene encodes CDR1 GTSNPN and CDR2 SVGIG (reference sequence). Trimming took 3 bases from V and 1 from J; bases not matched to a gene: 13. CDR3 bases: TGTGCCTGGAGCCCTACTCGGGACAGGGGGCGACCGAGCAATCAGCCCCAGCATTTT. It translates to CAWSPTRDRGRPSNQPQHF.

V gene TRBV5-1 combines with J gene TRBJ1-6; 8 nucleotides match TRBD1. The CDR3 sequence is 14 residues long. Germline V gene sequence: CDR1 SGHRS, CDR2 YFSETQ. V lost 4 bases and J lost 10; bases outside the gene matches: 7. CDR3: CASSRAGGRSPLHF. CDR3 bases: TGCGCCAGCAGCAGGGCAGGGGGCCGGTCACCCCTCCACTTT. Supplemented by reference TRBV5-1 and TRBJ1-6, the full variable domain reads KAGVTQTPRYLIKTRGQQVTLSCSPISGHRSVSWYQQTPGQGLQFLFEYFSETQRNKGNFPGRFSGRQFSNSRSEMNVSTLELGDSALYLCASSRAGGRSPLHFGNGTRLTVT.

This clone appeared a few times. In DNA, the CDR3 is TGTGCCAGCAGCCCCGGGACAGGGGCGAACACCGGGGAGCTGTTTTTT. It translates to CASSPGTGANTGELFF. The V and J genes are TRBV7-3 and TRBJ2-2, with 10 bases lining up with TRBD1. Per germline, CDR1 SGHTA and CDR2 FQGTGA. The trim removed 5 bases at V and 0 bases at J, leaving 3 bases unmatched. The CDR3 has 16 residues.

The chain links TRBV5-1 to TRBJ2-7; D may be TRBD2 (5 bases). The CDR3 is made up of 13 amino acids. The V gene lost 6 bases and the J gene lost 4 bases, with 14 bases spanning the gap. The germline V gene has CDR1 SGHRS and CDR2 YFSETQ. CDR3 in amino acids: CASTGEGRYEQYF. CDR3 nucleotide sequence: TGCGCCAGCACGGGCGAAGGGAGATACGAGCAGTACTTC.

The chain joins TRBV2 to TRBJ2-4; possible D gene TRBD2, 7 bases. Germline V gene data show CDR1 as SNHLY and CDR2 as FYNNEI. This CDR3 is 18 amino acids long. With 1 base removed from V and 1 base from J, the gap between germline ends came to 17 bases. The CDR3 sequence is CASSEGTLGGAAKNIQYF. The CDR3 coding sequence is TGTGCCAGCAGTGAAGGGACCCTTGGGGGGGCTGCCAAAAACATTCAGTACTTC. The variable domain in full, completed from reference TRBV2 and TRBJ2-4, reads EPEVTQTPSHQVTQMGQEVILRCVPISNHLYFYWYRQILGQKVEFLVSFYNNEISEKSEIFDDQFSVERPDGSNFTLKIRSTKLEDSAMYFCASSEGTLGGAAKNIQYFGAGTRLSVL.

V gene TRBV10-3 combines with J gene TRBJ1-3; D remains ambiguous. This CDR3 has 13 amino acids. Trimming removed 7 bases from V and 0 bases from J, with 7 bases in between. Per the germline V gene, CDR1 is ENHRY and CDR2 is SYGVKD. The CDR3 reads CAITRDSGNTIYF. CDR3 DNA: TGTGCCATCACGCGAGACTCTGGAAACACCATATATTTT.

The chain recombines TRBV28 with TRBJ1-2; D is unclear. V gave up 6 bases and J gave up 4 bases, with 18 bases separating them. Germline CDR1 and CDR2: MDHEN and SYDVKM. The CDR3 spans 15 residues. As DNA, the CDR3 is TGTGCCAGCAGAATCAGGTCGGCAGCTCCCTATGGCTACACCTTC. The encoded protein is CASRIRSAAPYGYTF.

The gene calls are TRBV7-3 and TRBJ1-4; maybe TRBD1 (5 bases). There are 13 residues in the CDR3. Germline-derived CDR1 and CDR2 are SGHTA and FQGTGA. V shed 5 bases and J shed 7 bases, with 11 bases lying between them. The CDR3 loop reads CASSPGRGEKLFF. The CDR3 DNA follows: TGTGCCAGCAGCCCGGGTAGGGGTGAAAAACTGTTTTTT.

The rearrangement joins TRBV9 to TRBJ1-6; 7 bases align to TRBD1. The V gene's germline CDR1 is SGDLS and CDR2 YYNGEE. CDR3 size: 15 residues. V lost 3 bases to trimming and J lost 7 bases; unmatched junction nucleotides: 7. The CDR3 DNA follows: TGTGCCAGCAGCGCCTCGGGACAGAAAAATTCACCCCTCCACTTT. The encoded protein is CASSASGQKNSPLHF. Based on the CDR3 plus reference TRBV9 and TRBJ1-6, the full variable domain is DSGVTQTPKHLITATGQRVTLRCSPRSGDLSVYWYQQSLDQGLQFLIQYYNGEERAKGNILERFSAQQFPDLHSELNLSSLELGDSALYFCASSASGQKNSPLHFGNGTRLTVT.

V gene TRBV21-1 combines with J gene TRBJ2-5; the table's D gene call, TRBD2, was not cross checked with the DNA. TRBV21-1 is a recognized pseudogene. The CDR3 spans 24 residues. The CDR3 loop reads CASSNFLTDRVRQGGIADQETQYF. The DNA for the CDR3 is TGTGCCAGCAGCAATTTTTTAACTGATAGGGTTCGGCAGGGAGGGATCGCGGACCAAGAGACCCAGTACTTC.

This chain links TRBV5-1 with TRBJ2-7; D is unclear. The CDR3 totals 13 residues. Deletions cut 0 bases from V and 6 bases from J, with 10 bases between. Germline CDR1 and CDR2: SGHRS and YFSETQ. The CDR3 nucleotides read TGCGCCAGCAGCTTGGCCCTAGGAAGCGAGCAGTACTTC. Translation: CASSLALGSEQYF.

V is TRBV18 and J is TRBJ2-1; no clear D. CDR3 length: 14 residues. V shed 3 bases and J shed 0 bases, with 6 bases lying between them. CDR1 and CDR2 (germline): KGHSH, LQKENI. The CDR3: CASSPPGSYNEQFF. DNA for the CDR3: TGTGCCAGCTCACCCCCGGGCTCCTACAATGAGCAGTTCTTC.

The genes are TRBV15 and TRBJ2-5; no reliable D call. The CDR3 has 15 residues. V was pared by 1 base and J by 5 bases, with 14 bases between. Germline V lookup: CDR1 LNHNV, CDR2 YYDKDF (reference sequence). As DNA, the CDR3 is TGTGCCACCAGCAGAGTTAGTCTCTCCAGGGAGACCCAGTACTTC. It yields the protein CATSRVSLSRETQYF.

This rearrangement joins TRBV2 to TRBJ2-1; weak D call: TRBD1 (6 bases). The CDR3 has 12 residues. V lost 5 bases and J 8 bases, leaving 10 bases between the germline ends. The germline CDR1 and CDR2 sequences are SNHLY and FYNNEI. The CDR3 protein is CASSYRVYEQFF. CDR3 in DNA: TGTGCCAGCAGTTACAGGGTCTATGAGCAGTTCTTC.